A single sample gave rise to the 7 T cell receptor beta chains below, sequenced in a study of T cell responses to AZD1222 COVID-19 vaccine. Assay: immunoSEQ multiplex PCR; the TCRdb copy retains only in-frame clones and omits some. The sample has 35,000 to 55,000 clones; about four fifths are singletons. This specimen was peripheral blood, taken 28 days after the second dose of the MenACWY control vaccine. The receptors come from an adult who received the MenACWY meningococcal vaccine as a control.

The chain links TRBV6-5 to TRBJ2-7; no clear D gene. V lost 4 bases and J lost 3, with 13 bases in between. This CDR3 is 14 amino acids long. The germline V gene encodes CDR1 MNHEY and CDR2 SVGAGI. CDR3 DNA sequence: TGTGCCAGCAGTTTGTCCGGACCTTTCTACGAGCAGTACTTC. Translating gives CASSLSGPFYEQYF.

This chain connects TRBV25-1 to TRBJ1-2; D call uncertain. This CDR3 region has 12 residues. Trimming took 1 base from V and 3 from J, leaving 3 bases between them. Germline CDR1 and CDR2: MGHDK and SYGVNS. DNA of the CDR3: TGTGCCAGCAGTGAATCCGACTATGGCTACACCTTC. This encodes CASSESDYGYTF.

This clone came up once. The chain joins TRBV4-2 to TRBJ1-2, with 12 bases matching TRBD1. Germline V gene lookup returns CDR1 LGHNA and CDR2 YNFKEQ. J gave up 13 bases and V 3 bases, and 18 bases lay outside the gene matches. CDR3 size: 17 residues. CDR3: CASSQLASGTGGKACTF. In DNA form, the CDR3 reads TGTGCCAGCAGCCAGCTTGCTTCCGGGACAGGGGGCAAAGCTTGCACCTTC.

This chain joins TRBV6-5 and TRBJ2-3; tentative D call: TRBD2 (6 bases). This CDR3 is 13 amino acids long. Trimming took off 6 bases at V and 5 bases at J, with 12 bases between the two ends. Germline-derived CDR1 and CDR2 are MNHEY and SVGAGI. The DNA for the CDR3 is TGTGCCAGCAGGCTCGTCGGGGGAGATACGCAGTATTTT. Residues: CASRLVGGDTQYF.

The V gene is TRBV5-1, the J gene TRBJ2-3; no definite D call. Trimming took 1 base from V and 2 from J, leaving 11 bases between them. Germline V gene data show CDR1 as SGHRS and CDR2 as YFSETQ. The CDR3 spans 15 residues. The CDR3 is CASSLLPGPTDTQYF. The DNA for the CDR3 is TGCGCCAGCAGCTTGTTGCCGGGTCCCACAGATACGCAGTATTTT.

The CDR3 DNA sequence: TGTGCCAGCAGTGGCCTTGGGACGGTGAATGAAAAACTGTTTTTT. Translation: CASSGLGTVNEKLFF. The chain combines TRBV2 with TRBJ1-4; possible D gene TRBD1, 5 bases. Germline CDR1 is SNHLY and CDR2 is FYNNEI. Trimming stripped 4 bases from V and 5 bases from J, with 14 bases between. The CDR3 runs 15 residues.

This clone has only one observation. The genes are TRBV5-6 and TRBJ1-1; the D is unclear. V lost 2 bases and J 1 base, leaving 9 bases between the germline ends. This CDR3 is 14 amino acids long. Germline lookup yields CDR1 SGHDT and CDR2 YYEEEE. The DNA for the CDR3 is TGTGCCAGCAGCTTTGGGATTCAGAACACTGAAGCTTTCTTT. Its protein is CASSFGIQNTEAFF.